Below, one T cell receptor (beta chain) is given with its context. The antigen remains undetermined. These data are taken from a study of graft-versus-host responses after intestinal transplantation. Trimming removed 1 base at V and 3 bases at J, with 12 bases between. Germline CDR1 reads MGHRA; CDR2 reads YSYEKL. This CDR3 contains 15 residues. Clones were read by immunoSEQ multiplex PCR, and TCRdb kept only the in-frame ones, dropping some. Counted here are under 85,000 clones, roughly 91% occurring once; the ten biggest clones make up about 1.3%. This chain connects TRBV4-1 to TRBJ2-5; D is perhaps TRBD1 (5 bases). Sample: unstimulated CD8+ T cells sorted from spleen or lymph node cells, taken before intestinal transplant. The source is a human donor who received an intestinal transplant. Written as DNA, the CDR3 is TGCGCCAGCAGCCAAGCAGGCGGCAGGGAAGAGACCCAGTACTTC. This codes for CASSQAGGREETQYF.